A single sample is the source of the 10 T cell receptor beta chains below, sequenced in a study of T cell responses to AZD1222 COVID-19 vaccine. The assay was immunoSEQ multiplex PCR, and TCRdb's table has in-frame clones only and misses some. The repertoire holds roughly 150,000 clones, with 80% to 95% as singletons. The sequences come from peripheral blood, collected on day 0 of AZD1222 vaccination. These receptors were taken from an adult in good health.

This clone was found a few times. The chain recombines TRBV18 with TRBJ1-5; D ambiguous. Germline V gene lookup returns CDR1 KGHSH and CDR2 LQKENI. The CDR3 totals 18 residues. V was pared by 6 bases and J by 0 bases, with 21 bases between. The CDR3 region has the DNA TGTGCCAGCTCTATAATTAATTCGGACGGAAATAGCAATCAGCCCCAGCATTTT. Translating it yields CASSIINSDGNSNQPQHF.

The chain has TRBV6-5 and TRBJ1-1; TRBD1 might be the D (6 bases). Germline V gene lookup returns CDR1 MNHEY and CDR2 SVGAGI. CDR3 size: 14 residues. V was clipped by 6 bases and J by 4 bases, with 15 bases between them. The CDR3 protein is CASSDPTGITEAFF. The CDR3, as DNA: TGTGCCAGCAGCGACCCTACAGGGATCACTGAAGCTTTCTTT.

This rearrangement joins TRBV7-9 to TRBJ2-6; weak D call: TRBD2 (7 bases). This CDR3 has 17 amino acids. V was cut by 3 bases and J by 4 bases, with 16 bases left in between. Germline CDR1 and CDR2: SEHNR and FQNEAQ (reference sequence). The CDR3 nucleotides are TGTGCCAGCAGCTTGGTGGGGGGGCCTGCCGGGGCCAACGTCCTGACTTTC. It specifies CASSLVGGPAGANVLTF.

The chain couples TRBV19 to TRBJ2-7, with D perhaps matching TRBD2 (6 bases). Germline loops: CDR1 LNHDA, CDR2 SQIVND (reference sequence). This CDR3 contains 15 residues. Trimming cost V 0 bases and J 8 bases, with 17 bases left between them. The CDR3 loop reads CASSIDLGSRGKQYF. The CDR3 DNA reads as TGTGCCAGTAGTATAGATTTGGGCAGCCGGGGGAAGCAGTACTTC.

The V gene is TRBV2, the J gene TRBJ2-7, with 8 bases that match TRBD1. V lost 6 bases to trimming and J lost 5 bases; unmatched junction nucleotides: 3. The CDR3 sequence is 12 residues long. CDR1 is SNHLY, CDR2 FYNNEI, per germline. The CDR3 loop reads CASRQQGDEQYF. DNA of the CDR3: TGTGCCAGCAGACAACAGGGGGACGAGCAGTACTTC.

The genes are TRBV7-3 and TRBJ1-6, with a weak D call TRBD1 (5 bases). This CDR3 is built from 15 residues. V lost 3 bases and J lost 5, with 11 bases in between. Germline lookup yields CDR1 SGHTA and CDR2 FQGTGA. CDR3 loop: CASSFGGGHNSPLHF. CDR3 DNA sequence: TGTGCCAGCAGCTTCGGGGGAGGTCATAATTCACCCCTCCACTTT.

The chain links TRBV27 to TRBJ1-4; the D gene is possibly TRBD1 (6 bases). Germline CDR1 reads MNHEY; CDR2 reads SMNVEV (reference sequence). CDR3 size: 14 residues. Trimming shortened V by 6 bases and J by 4 bases, and 12 bases separated the two germline ends. The CDR3 coding sequence is TGTGCCAGCAGACTACAGGGCATTAATGAAAAACTGTTTTTT. Translating it yields CASRLQGINEKLFF. Drawing the rest from reference TRBV27 and TRBJ1-4, the complete variable domain is EAQVTQNPRYLITVTGKKLTVTCSQNMNHEYMSWYRQDPGLGLRQIYYSMNVEVTDKGDVPEGYKVSRKEKRNFPLILESPSPNQTSLYFCASRLQGINEKLFFGSGTQLSVL.

The chain employs TRBV28 and TRBJ1-2; TRBD1 aligns across 7 bases. Germline-derived CDR1 and CDR2 are MDHEN and SYDVKM. J gave up 8 bases and V 7 bases, and 13 bases lay outside the gene matches. The CDR3 extends over 14 amino acids. DNA for the CDR3: TGTGCCAGCACCATACCGGGGACAGTCGCGGGCTACACCTTC. Residues: CASTIPGTVAGYTF.

V and J are TRBV25-1 and TRBJ1-4, with 8 bases that match TRBD1. Germline lookup yields CDR1 MGHDK and CDR2 SYGVNS. V lost 6 bases to trimming and J lost 7 bases; unmatched junction nucleotides: 4. The CDR3 sequence is 13 residues long. Here the CDR3 reads CASRTGVGEKLFF. The CDR3 DNA is TGTGCCAGCAGGACAGGGGTCGGTGAAAAACTGTTTTTT.

The genes are TRBV18 and TRBJ2-1; unclear D gene. Germline assignment: CDR1 KGHSH and CDR2 LQKENI. The CDR3 sequence is 15 residues long. V lost 2 bases to trimming and J lost 0 bases, with 8 bases between them. CDR3 coding DNA: TGTGCCAGCTCACCATCGGAGAGCTCCTACAATGAGCAGTTCTTC. Amino acids: CASSPSESSYNEQFF.